This section outlines one TCR beta chain sequence together with its context. Genomic DNA for TCR beta libraries, around 2 micrograms, came from cryopreserved PBMCs. This entry comes from a study of cytotoxic CD8 clonotypes in ibrutinib-treated CLL. Overall study context: Among the samples, the mean was approximately 250,000 productive templates and 85,000 to 95,000 productive rearrangements.

Profiling relied on immunoSEQ multiplex PCR, and the TCRdb table lists in-frame clones only, not all of them. Found here are some 200,000 clones, about four fifths of them singletons; the top ten hold roughly 11%. Germline CDR1 and CDR2: MNHEY and SVGAGI. There are 14 residues in the CDR3. The ends were cut back, 2 bases at V and 6 bases at J, with 8 bases in the middle. The sample consisted of PBMCs, taken after 12 months of ibrutinib treatment. The receptor comes from a human donor with chronic lymphocytic leukemia. The rearrangement links TRBV6-5 to TRBJ1-6; D gene uncertain. CDR3 amino acids: CASSYPGFNSPLHF. CDR3 DNA: TGTGCCAGCAGTTACCCCGGATTTAATTCACCCCTCCACTTT.